These 23 T cell receptor beta chains originate from one sample sequenced in a study of blood T cell repertoires in COVID-19. Produced via immunoSEQ multiplex PCR; TCRdb's table is partial and in-frame only. The sample has approximately 180,000 clones, approximately 90% seen once. Sequenced input: peripheral blood. Source of these receptors: a man aged 50 or older with acute or convalescent COVID-19.

This clone was seen a single time. The J gene is TRBJ2-6, the V gene TRBV7-2; D is unresolved. CDR3 length: 15 amino acids. Germline CDR1 is SGHTA and CDR2 is FQGNSA. V lost 4 bases and J 0 bases, leaving 7 bases between the germline ends. Here the CDR3 reads CASSSQYSGANVLTF. The CDR3 nucleotides read TGTGCCAGCAGCTCCCAGTACTCTGGGGCCAACGTCCTGACTTTC.

About this clone: A junction boundary mismatches the germline segment, possibly from a read error. The chain links TRBV28 to TRBJ1-2; no firm D call. The CDR3 is 10 residues long. Looked up from germline, CDR1 is MDHEN and CDR2 is SYDVKM. Here the CDR3 DNA reads TGTGCCAGCGGTTTCTCTGGCTACACCTTC. It is translated as CASGFSGYTF.

The chain uses TRBV5-8 and TRBJ1-1, with 10 bases matching TRBD1. The ends lost 4 bases at V and 4 bases at J; junction bases unmatched: 7. The CDR3 totals 15 residues. Germline CDR1 reads SGHTS; CDR2 reads YDEGEE. The CDR3 reads CASSGPWTGGTEAFF. The CDR3 DNA follows: TGTGCCAGCAGCGGTCCTTGGACAGGGGGCACTGAAGCTTTCTTT.

The chain joins TRBV7-2 to TRBJ2-3; D is perhaps TRBD2 (6 bases). CDR1 and CDR2 from the germline V gene are SGHTA and FQGNSA. The V gene lost 1 base and the J gene lost 4 bases, with 12 bases spanning the gap. This CDR3 is 15 amino acids long. The CDR3 loop is CASSLVPGGSDTQYF. CDR3 in DNA: TGTGCCAGCAGCTTAGTACCCGGGGGTTCAGATACGCAGTATTTT. Filled out from reference TRBV7-2 and TRBJ2-3, the complete variable domain reads GAGVSQSPSNKVTEKGKDVELRCDPISGHTALYWYRQSLGQGLEFLIYFQGNSAPDKSGLPSDRFSAERTGGSVSTLTIQRTQQEDSAVYLCASSLVPGGSDTQYFGPGTRLTVL.

The chain couples TRBV29-1 to TRBJ2-7; D ambiguous. The CDR3 loop spans 11 amino acids. Germline V gene sequence: CDR1 SQVTM, CDR2 ANQGSEA. The V end was cut by 6 bases, the J end by 2 bases, with 8 bases between. Here the CDR3 reads CSVDTAYEQYF. CDR3 coding DNA: TGCAGCGTCGACACAGCCTACGAGCAGTACTTC.

The chain employs TRBV18 and TRBJ2-4; TRBD1 might be the D (5 bases). Trimming left V 3 bases short and J 2 bases short, with 8 bases between. Germline V gene data show CDR1 as KGHSH and CDR2 as LQKENI. CDR3 length equals 14 residues. The CDR3 sequence is CASSPAGSKNIQYF. The CDR3 DNA reads TGTGCCAGCTCACCGGCAGGGTCCAAAAACATTCAGTACTTC.

The gene calls are TRBV7-9 and TRBJ2-3; D is ambiguous. The CDR3 loop spans 15 amino acids. Germline CDR1 is SEHNR and CDR2 is FQNEAQ (reference sequence). Trimming pared 2 bases from V and 1 base from J, leaving 10 bases between. CDR3 residues: CASSLLVGGTDTQYF. CDR3 nucleotides: TGTGCCAGCAGCTTATTGGTAGGAGGCACAGATACGCAGTATTTT.

J is TRBJ1-2 and V is TRBV3-1 (or the pseudogene TRBV3-2); TRBD1 might be the D (5 bases). The length of the CDR3 is 15 residues. V shed 4 bases and J shed 3 bases, with 15 bases lying between them. CDR1 and CDR2 from the germline V gene are LGHDT and YNNKEL (reference sequence). CDR3 coding DNA: TGTGCCAGCAGCCCCAGGGTTTTGGTCCACTATGGCTACACCTTC. This sequence encodes CASSPRVLVHYGYTF.

The chain has TRBV13 and TRBJ2-4, with a weak D call TRBD2 (5 bases). From germline, CDR1 is PRHDT and CDR2 FYEKMQ (reference sequence). This CDR3 is 16 amino acids long. Trimming left V 0 bases short and J 11 bases short, with 20 bases between. The CDR3: CASSLGTHPNLDFQYF. DNA for the CDR3: TGTGCCAGCAGCTTAGGGACGCACCCAAACTTGGACTTTCAGTACTTC.

CDR3 sequence: CASSFTSPFKAFF. DNA for the CDR3: TGTGCCAGCAGTTTCACTAGCCCCTTTAAAGCTTTCTTT. The chain is built from TRBV28 and TRBJ1-1; the D is unclear. Germline loops: CDR1 MDHEN, CDR2 SYDVKM. This CDR3 is built from 13 residues. V lost 3 bases and J 9 bases, leaving 14 bases between the germline ends. The full variable domain, with the rest looked up from reference TRBV28 and TRBJ1-1, is DVKVTQSSRYLVKRTGEKVFLECVQDMDHENMFWYRQDPGLGLRLIYFSYDVKMKEKGDIPEGYSVSREKKERFSLILESASTNQTSMYLCASSFTSPFKAFFGQGTRLTVV.

Only a few counts were recorded for this clone. This chain joins TRBV7-2 and TRBJ2-7, with 7 nucleotides matching TRBD1. The CDR3 length is 14 residues. V lost 4 bases to trimming and J lost 0 bases; unmatched junction nucleotides: 3. Per germline, CDR1 SGHTA and CDR2 FQGNSA. This CDR3 reads CASSWTGTSYEQYV. DNA for the CDR3: TGTGCCAGCAGCTGGACAGGAACCTCCTACGAGCAGTACGTC.

The CDR3 DNA reads TGTGCCAGCAGTCTCCCAGCGGACAGTGAGGTCCAGCATTTT. It codes for CASSLPADSEVQHF. This chain uses TRBV6-2 or TRBV6-3 with TRBJ1-5, with D possibly being TRBD1 (6 bases). Trimming took 5 bases from V and 12 from J, leaving 20 bases between them. The CDR3 contains 14 residues. Germline V gene data show CDR1 as MNHEY and CDR2 as SVGEGT.

The J gene is TRBJ1-1, the V gene TRBV9, with 7 bases identical to TRBD1. V lost 1 base, J lost 1 base, and 7 bases stayed unmatched. Germline V gene data show CDR1 as SGDLS and CDR2 as YYNGEE. The CDR3 contains 16 residues. As DNA, the CDR3 is TGTGCCAGCAGCGTAAGCGGCAGGGGGAAGAACACTGAAGCTTTCTTT. Translating gives CASSVSGRGKNTEAFF.

This rearrangement joins TRBV11-1 to TRBJ1-2; 7 nucleotides line up with TRBD1. Germline V gene data show CDR1 as SGHAT and CDR2 as FQDESV (reference sequence). The CDR3 length is 14 residues. Trimming removed 3 bases from V and 2 bases from J; junction bases left unmatched: 3. The CDR3 sequence: CASSFQTGNYGYTF. The DNA of the CDR3 is TGTGCCAGCAGCTTCCAGACAGGGAACTATGGCTACACCTTC.

CDR3 in DNA: TGTGCCACCAGTGATAGACAGGAGTTCTATAATTCACCCCTCCACTTT. Translation: CATSDRQEFYNSPLHF. The chain joins TRBV24-1 to TRBJ1-6, with D perhaps matching TRBD1 (6 bases). In germline, CDR1 is KGHDR, CDR2 SFDVKD. V lost 3 bases to trimming and J lost 3 bases, with 11 bases between them. The CDR3 length is 16 residues.

This chain uses TRBV5-4 with TRBJ2-2; 8 positions match TRBD1. Germline lookup yields CDR1 SGHNT and CDR2 YYREEE (reference sequence). With V trimmed by 4 bases and J by 6 bases, 14 bases remained unmatched. The CDR3 runs to 17 residues. The CDR3 DNA reads as TGTGCCAGCAGCCTCCCTTTCGGCGCAGGGGGCTCCGGGGAGCTGTTTTTT. Amino acid sequence: CASSLPFGAGGSGELFF.

The chain carries TRBV2 and TRBJ2-5, with TRBD2 matching over 13 bases. Germline V gives CDR1 SNHLY, CDR2 FYNNEI. The CDR3 has 15 amino acids. The V gene end was trimmed by 8 bases and the J gene end by 5 bases; junction bases not matched to a gene: 8. The CDR3 DNA is TGTGCCAGCCGACTAGCGGGGGGACCTCAGGAGACCCAGTACTTC. It specifies CASRLAGGPQETQYF.

This clone showed up just once. The V gene is TRBV30, the J gene TRBJ1-5; D not certain. Germline values: CDR1 GTSNPN, CDR2 SVGIG (reference sequence). The V gene lost 2 bases and the J gene lost 4 bases, with 9 bases spanning the gap. The CDR3 contains 13 residues. The CDR3 sequence: CAWSPGTNQPQHF. The CDR3 DNA reads TGTGCCTGGAGTCCGGGAACAAATCAGCCCCAGCATTTT.

The gene calls are TRBV10-3 and TRBJ1-1; TRBD1 matches at 9 bases. CDR1 and CDR2 from the germline V gene are ENHRY and SYGVKD. This CDR3 has 13 amino acids. J lost 11 bases, V lost 7 bases, and 11 bases had no gene match. Here the CDR3 DNA reads TGTGCCATCACCGGGGGACAGGGAGGGGCTGCTTTCTTT. Its translation is CAITGGQGGAAFF.

This rearrangement joins TRBV30 to TRBJ1-2; TRBD1 is a possible D gene (6 bases). Trimming pared 2 bases from V and 4 bases from J, leaving 11 bases between. The CDR3 spans 13 residues. Germline CDR1 and CDR2: GTSNPN and SVGIG (reference sequence). The CDR3 DNA follows: TGTGCCTGGAGTTCACAGGGAGCCTATGGCTACACCTTC. This encodes CAWSSQGAYGYTF.

The V gene is TRBV7-9, the J gene TRBJ2-7; 11 bases agree with TRBD1. With 5 bases clipped from V and 4 bases from J, the junction kept 10 bases outside the gene matches. There are 16 residues in the CDR3. Germline assignment: CDR1 SEHNR and CDR2 FQNEAQ (reference sequence). CDR3 loop: CASSPQNGTGGYEQYV. CDR3 DNA sequence: TGTGCCAGCAGCCCACAGAACGGGACAGGGGGTTACGAGCAGTACGTC.

V usage is TRBV5-1 and J usage is TRBJ2-7; 8 nucleotides match TRBD2. The ends lost 4 bases at V and 5 bases at J; junction bases unmatched: 14. CDR1 and CDR2 from the germline V gene are SGHRS and YFSETQ. The CDR3 runs 16 residues. The CDR3 sequence is CASSLTATSGLDEQYF. The CDR3, as DNA: TGCGCCAGCAGCCTGACAGCTACTAGCGGCCTAGACGAGCAGTACTTC. Variable domain in full (rest from reference TRBV5-1 and TRBJ2-7): KAGVTQTPRYLIKTRGQQVTLSCSPISGHRSVSWYQQTPGQGLQFLFEYFSETQRNKGNFPGRFSGRQFSNSRSEMNVSTLELGDSALYLCASSLTATSGLDEQYFGPGTRLTVT.

The chain has TRBV10-1 and TRBJ2-4; D perhaps matches TRBD1 (8 bases). The ends were cut back, 10 bases at V and 7 bases at J, with 14 bases in the middle. Germline CDR1 reads WNHNN; CDR2 reads SYGVQD (reference sequence). The CDR3 is 12 amino acids. The CDR3: CATGQGGNIQYF. CDR3 coding DNA: TGCGCCACCGGACAGGGAGGGAACATTCAGTACTTC.